This TCR beta chain derives from a study of cytomegalovirus exposure and HLA in healthy donors. Study results and caveats: The listing of roughly 160 TCR beta chains classed them as cytomegalovirus-associated.

V dropped 7 bases and J dropped 2; count of bases not matched to a gene: 12. This CDR3 is built from 15 residues. Per the germline V gene, CDR1 is SQVTM and CDR2 is ANQGSEA. Regarding this clone: Its antigen is unknown.

60 Vbeta and 13 Jbeta primers were used in PCR. Clones were sequenced by immunoSEQ multiplex PCR, and TCRdb holds only the in-frame ones, with some missing. The table has 150,000 or so clones, 76% seen once. This sequence originates from a male donor in good health and CMV-seronegative. V and J are TRBV29-1 and TRBJ1-1; 8 positions agree with TRBD1. Source material: PBMCs. In DNA form, the CDR3 reads TGCAGCGGTGGGCAAGGGACAGGCTCTAACACTGAAGCTTTCTTT. Its protein product is CSGGQGTGSNTEAFF.